This TCR beta chain was obtained from a study of control samples from healthy donors and cancer patients. TCRdb's copy holds only in-frame clones and misses some; the assay was immunoSEQ multiplex PCR. The profile shows 130,000 to 150,000 clones, more than 85% of them singletons. Germline CDR1 reads KGHDR; CDR2 reads SFDVKD. The V and J ends lost 4 bases and 4 bases respectively, with 10 bases between them. The CDR3 spans 15 residues. This clone was counted a single time. The sequenced sample consisted of blood. The chain combines TRBV24-1 with TRBJ2-6; maybe TRBD2 (6 bases). This clonotype originated in a man aged 30 to 39 in good health. The CDR3 loop is CATSEEGPGANVLTF. The DNA for the CDR3 is TGTGCCACCAGTGAGGAGGGTCCAGGGGCCAACGTCCTGACTTTC.